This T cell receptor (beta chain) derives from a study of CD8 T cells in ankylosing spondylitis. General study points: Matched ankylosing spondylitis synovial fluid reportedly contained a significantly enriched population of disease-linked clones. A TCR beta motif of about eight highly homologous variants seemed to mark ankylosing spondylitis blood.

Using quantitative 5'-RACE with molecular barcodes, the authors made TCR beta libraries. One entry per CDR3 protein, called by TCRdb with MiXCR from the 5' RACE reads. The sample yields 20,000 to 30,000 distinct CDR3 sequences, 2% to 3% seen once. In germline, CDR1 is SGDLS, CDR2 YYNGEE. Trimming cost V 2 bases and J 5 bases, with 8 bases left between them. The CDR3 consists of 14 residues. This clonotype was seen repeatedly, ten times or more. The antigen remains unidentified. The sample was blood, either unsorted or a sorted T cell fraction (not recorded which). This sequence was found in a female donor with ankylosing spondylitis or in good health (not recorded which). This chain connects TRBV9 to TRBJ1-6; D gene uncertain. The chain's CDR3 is CASSVLGDNSPLHF. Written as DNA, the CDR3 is TGTGCCAGCAGCGTTCTTGGGGATAATTCACCCCTCCACTTT.